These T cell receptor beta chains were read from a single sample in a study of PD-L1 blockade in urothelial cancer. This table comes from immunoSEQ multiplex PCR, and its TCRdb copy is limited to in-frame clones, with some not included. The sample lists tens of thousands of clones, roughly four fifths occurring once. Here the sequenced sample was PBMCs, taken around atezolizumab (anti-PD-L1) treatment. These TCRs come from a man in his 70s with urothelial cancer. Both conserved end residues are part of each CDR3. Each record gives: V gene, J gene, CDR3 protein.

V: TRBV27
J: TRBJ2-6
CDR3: CASSLAGTGFSSGANVLTF

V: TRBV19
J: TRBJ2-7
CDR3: CATLPRFSAGVLDEQYF

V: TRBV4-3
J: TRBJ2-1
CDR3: CASSQDRLAGGREQFF

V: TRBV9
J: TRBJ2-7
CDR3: CASSRTEGADEQYF

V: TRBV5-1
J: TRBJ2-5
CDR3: CASSLSSPSGIQETQYF

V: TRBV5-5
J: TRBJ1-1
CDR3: CASSAGRTMNTEAFF

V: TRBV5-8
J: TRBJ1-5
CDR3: CASSFLAQPQHF

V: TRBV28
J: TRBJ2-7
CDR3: CASSLPLQGYEQYF

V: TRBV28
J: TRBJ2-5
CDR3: CASSPGGAQETQYF

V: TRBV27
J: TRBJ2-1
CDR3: CASRGAGSDNEQFF

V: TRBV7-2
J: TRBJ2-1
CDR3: CASSRGWSGQAYNEQFF

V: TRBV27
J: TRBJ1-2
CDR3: CASSTRPTGGAYGYTF